Listed below are T cell receptor beta chains from one sample, sequenced in a study of blood T cell repertoires in COVID-19. Measured with immunoSEQ multiplex PCR; TCRdb has only the in-frame clones, and not every one. The table shows a few hundred thousand clones, with around 82% occurring only once. The sequencing sample was made of peripheral blood. The source of these receptors is a person aged 70 to 85 with COVID-19, enrolled during active disease. Each CDR3 is given with its conserved first and last residue. The D gene is left open where the match is weak. Clone size is given for some rows only: seen once, a few or many times, or a class if the clone is expanded.

len	v_gene	d_gene	abundance	j_gene	CDR3aa	CDR3nt
15	TRBV6-5	.	few	TRBJ1-6	CASSYSSWANSPLHF	TGTGCCAGCAGTTACTCTTCTTGGGCAAATTCACCCCTCCACTTT
15	TRBV6-5	TRBD1	.	TRBJ1-3	CASSLTGVGSNTIYF	TGTGCCAGCAGTCTGACAGGGGTCGGTTCAAACACCATATATTTT
13	TRBV12-3/TRBV12-4	TRBD2	.	TRBJ2-1	CASMTSANNEQFF	TGTGCCAGCATGACTAGCGCGAACAATGAGCAGTTCTTC
17	TRBV6-4	TRBD2	.	TRBJ2-7	CASSAPRFSGRGIEQYF	TGTGCCAGCAGTGCCCCCCGCTTTAGCGGGAGAGGGATCGAGCAGTACTTC
14	TRBV5-6	.	.	TRBJ2-7	CASSGDTNRYEQYF	TGTGCCAGCAGCGGTGACACAAACCGTTACGAGCAGTACTTC
14	TRBV3-1/TRBV3-2	.	.	TRBJ1-6	CASSQTPGNSPLHF	TGTGCCAGCAGCCAGACCCCGGGGAATTCACCCCTCCACTTT
14	TRBV28	.	.	TRBJ2-2	CASSLLTSTGELFF	TGTGCCAGCAGTTTGTTGACTAGCACCGGGGAGCTGTTTTTT
13	TRBV10-3	TRBD2	.	TRBJ2-7	CAIRAGGSYEQYF	TGTGCCATCAGAGCGGGAGGGTCCTACGAGCAGTACTTC
13	TRBV18	.	.	TRBJ1-2	CASSASSNYGYTF	TGTGCCAGCTCAGCGTCTTCTAACTATGGCTACACCTTC
13	TRBV5-4	.	.	TRBJ2-7	CASSTASSDEQYF	TGTGCCAGCAGCACCGCTAGCTCCGACGAGCAGTACTTC
16	TRBV14	TRBD2	.	TRBJ2-7	CASSQDPAAGPYEQYF	TGTGCCAGCAGCCAAGATCCGGCAGCGGGGCCTTACGAGCAGTACTTC
15	TRBV6-6	.	many	TRBJ1-5	CASSYRGEGNQPQHF	TGTGCCAGCAGTTACCGGGGAGAGGGCAATCAGCCCCAGCATTTT
16	TRBV7-3	TRBD2	.	TRBJ2-3	CASNSLAGELTDTQYF	TGTGCCAGCAATAGCCTAGCGGGAGAGCTCACAGATACGCAGTATTTT
14	TRBV27	.	.	TRBJ1-5	CASSPQSSNQPQHF	TGTGCCAGCAGCCCACAGTCTAGCAATCAGCCCCAGCATTTT
18	TRBV7-2	TRBD2	.	TRBJ2-2	CASSLGRTSGSGTGELFF	TGTGCCAGCAGCTTAGGGCGGACTAGCGGGAGCGGTACCGGGGAGCTGTTTTTT
15	TRBV5-1	TRBD1	.	TRBJ2-7	CASSVGTGESYEQYF	TGCGCCAGCAGCGTCGGGACAGGGGAAAGCTACGAGCAGTACTTC
15	TRBV7-6	TRBD2	once	TRBJ2-3	CASSLRLADTDTQYF	TGTGCCAGCAGCTTACGACTAGCAGACACAGATACGCAGTATTTT
14	TRBV10-2	.	.	TRBJ1-4	CASSEGGDGEKLFF	TGCGCCAGCAGTGAAGGAGGGGACGGGGAAAAACTGTTTTTT
16	TRBV7-8	.	few	TRBJ1-6	CASSLPPSSYNSPLHF	TGTGCCAGCAGCCTCCCTCCGAGCTCCTATAATTCACCCCTCCACTTT
19	TRBV6-2/TRBV6-3	TRBD1	once	TRBJ2-5	CASSYSKQMRQGARETQYF	TGTGCCAGCAGTTACTCGAAGCAAATGAGGCAGGGGGCGAGGGAGACCCAGTACTTC
15	TRBV14	.	.	TRBJ2-2	CASSLLGGGTGELFF	TGTGCCAGCAGCCTCCTTGGGGGCGGCACCGGGGAGCTGTTTTTT
16	TRBV5-5	TRBD2	.	TRBJ2-5	CASSPLYSGAQETQYF	TGTGCCAGCAGCCCGTTATATAGCGGGGCTCAAGAGACCCAGTACTTC
12	TRBV7-9	.	once	TRBJ1-1	CASSLAAVEAFF	TGTGCCAGCAGCTTAGCGGCAGTTGAAGCTTTCTTT
15	TRBV19	.	.	TRBJ1-5	CASSIVIYSNQPQHF	TGTGCCAGTAGTATAGTCATCTATAGCAATCAGCCCCAGCATTTT
12	TRBV7-2	.	.	TRBJ2-5	CASSFSGETQYF	TGTGCCAGCAGCTTCTCGGGGGAGACCCAGTACTTC
16	TRBV6-6	TRBD2	.	TRBJ2-7	CASSRRLAGGEYEQYF	TGTGCCAGCAGTCGACGATTAGCGGGAGGAGAGTACGAGCAGTACTTC
12	TRBV2	.	few	TRBJ1-1	CASSTSGKEAFF	.
14	TRBV7-9	.	.	TRBJ2-1	CASSLAEEDNEQFF	TGTGCCAGCAGCTTAGCGGAGGAGGACAATGAGCAGTTCTTC
14	TRBV28	.	.	TRBJ1-4	CASSREGTNEKLFF	TGTGCCAGCAGCCGAGAGGGCACCAATGAAAAACTGTTTTTT
13	TRBV7-9	TRBD1	.	TRBJ1-1	CASSWTGNTEAFF	TGTGCCAGCAGCTGGACAGGAAACACTGAAGCTTTCTTT
14	TRBV7-2	.	.	TRBJ1-2	CASSPSINRYGYTF	TGTGCCAGCAGCCCATCGATCAACAGATATGGCTACACCTTC
14	TRBV11-2	.	.	TRBJ2-7	CASSLVPREYGQYF	TGTGCCAGCAGCTTAGTTCCCAGGGAATACGGGCAGTACTTC
16	TRBV9	.	.	TRBJ2-5	CASSGNRLTGEETQYF	TGTGCCAGCAGCGGTAACCGACTGACGGGGGAAGAGACCCAGTACTTC
13	TRBV5-1	.	.	TRBJ2-7	CASSFSRGNEQYF	TGCGCCAGCAGCTTTAGTAGGGGGAACGAGCAGTACTTC
15	TRBV29-1	.	.	TRBJ2-3	CSVALGGAPTDTQYF	TGCAGCGTTGCCCTCGGAGGGGCGCCCACAGATACGCAGTATTTT